The text below deals with one T cell receptor (beta chain). No antigen is known for it. Germline CDR1 reads LNHDA; CDR2 reads SQIVND (reference sequence). The CDR3 is made up of 16 amino acids. After removal of 4 bases from V and 3 bases from J, the junction contained 5 bases not matched to a gene. These data are taken from a study of T cells in Graves' hyperthyroidism and ophthalmopathy. What was amplified from RNA transcripts were TCR beta CDR3 regions. The HTBI set primed first-round TCR CDR3 RT-PCR. One entry per CDR3 protein, called by TCRdb with MiXCR from the multiplex PCR reads. The repertoire consists of some 620,000 distinct CDR3 sequences, with roughly 15% occurring once and the leading ten covering 3.8%. Notes on the study in general: Stable hyperthyroidism was separated from ophthalmopathy by a model based on 13 V-J features. Model predictions of ophthalmopathy came a median roughly 6.7 months before onset. Among clonotypes expanded in thyroid above 0.001, most were also found in blood.

Hyperthyroidism of Graves' type that showed no ophthalmopathy progression within 18 months was stable. This TCR was recovered from a woman between 25 and 40 years old with Graves' hyperthyroidism. The chain carries TRBV19 and TRBJ2-2, with 10 bases identical to TRBD1. Sequenced: blood. The CDR3 region has the DNA TGTGCCAGTAGTACGACAGGGGGCCTGGACACCGGGGAGCTGTTTTTT. It is translated as CASSTTGGLDTGELFF.